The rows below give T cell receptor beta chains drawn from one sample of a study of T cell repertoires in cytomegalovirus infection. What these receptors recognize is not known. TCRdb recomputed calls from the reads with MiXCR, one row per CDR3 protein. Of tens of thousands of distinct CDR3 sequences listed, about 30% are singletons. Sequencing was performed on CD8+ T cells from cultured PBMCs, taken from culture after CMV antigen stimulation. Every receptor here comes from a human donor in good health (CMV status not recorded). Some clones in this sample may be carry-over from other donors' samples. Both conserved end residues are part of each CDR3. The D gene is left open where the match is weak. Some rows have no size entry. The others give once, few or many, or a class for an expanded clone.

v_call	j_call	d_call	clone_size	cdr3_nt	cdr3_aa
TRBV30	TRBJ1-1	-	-	TGTGCCTGGAAAGGGACTGCTAGCACTGAAGCTTTCTTT	CAWKGTASTEAFF
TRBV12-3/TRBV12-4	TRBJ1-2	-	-	TGTGCCAGCAAAATCGGGGGACTTATGGGAGGCTACACCTTC	CASKIGGLMGGYTF
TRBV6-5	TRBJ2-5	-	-	TGTGCCAGCAGTTACTCGGCCGGAGAGACCCAGTACTTC	CASSYSAGETQYF
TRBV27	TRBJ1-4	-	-	TGTGCCAGCAGTTCTACGGGCGCGAATGAAAAACTGTTTTTT	CASSSTGANEKLFF
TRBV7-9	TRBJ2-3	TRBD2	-	TGTGCCAGCAGCCACGGGACTAGCGGGACCGATACGCAGTATTTT	CASSHGTSGTDTQYF
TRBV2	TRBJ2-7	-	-	TGTGCCAGCAGTGAAGGCCCGAGCTCCTACGAGCAGTACTTC	CASSEGPSSYEQYF
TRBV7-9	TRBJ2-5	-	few	TGTGCCAGCACCCCGGGGGCAGAGACCCAGTACTTC	CASTPGAETQYF
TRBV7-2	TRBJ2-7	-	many	TGTGCCAGCAGCTTAGCCGGGACCTCCTACGAGCAGTACTTC	CASSLAGTSYEQYF
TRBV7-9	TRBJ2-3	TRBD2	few	TGTGCCAGCAGCTTTGGGACTAGCGGCACAGATACGCAGTATTTT	CASSFGTSGTDTQYF
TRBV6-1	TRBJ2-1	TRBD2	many	TGTGCCAGCAGGCCGGGACTAGCGGGAGCCGGGCAGTTCTTC	CASRPGLAGAGQFF
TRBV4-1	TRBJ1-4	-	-	TGCGCCAGCAGCCAAGAAGGGGCACAGAATAAACTGTTTTTT	CASSQEGAQNKLFF
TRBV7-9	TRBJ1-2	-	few	TGTGCCAGCAGCTTAGCCAGGGCTCATGGCTACACCTTC	CASSLARAHGYTF
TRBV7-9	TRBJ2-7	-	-	TGTGCCAGCGATTCCGGGACCACGTTAGAGCAGTACTTC	CASDSGTTLEQYF
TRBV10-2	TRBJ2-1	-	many	TGCGCCAGCAGTGAGTCTAAGGGTAGGCATGAGCAGTTCTTC	CASSESKGRHEQFF
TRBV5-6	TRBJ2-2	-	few	TGTGCCAGCAGTCCAACCCCCGGGGAGCTGTTTTTT	CASSPTPGELFF